One and the same sample provided the 4 T cell receptor beta chains below, sequenced in a study of T cells in women clearing cervical HPV infection. Generated by immunoSEQ multiplex PCR, the TCRdb table keeps only in-frame clones and is missing some. The sample data list tens of thousands of clones. Sequenced: blood buffy coat. The receptor source for this set is a woman aged 18 to 75 with a cervical HPV16 infection that either progressed to CIN3+ or cleared (not recorded which).

Remarks on this clone: The read ends 3 residues shy of where the CDR3 ends; the end is completed using the germline J gene. V usage is TRBV2 and J usage is TRBJ1-1; D is perhaps TRBD1 (5 bases). V lost 4 bases, J lost 0 bases, and 12 bases lay in between. Germline loops: CDR1 SNHLY, CDR2 FYNNEI. The CDR3 is made up of 15 amino acids. The CDR3 protein is CASSGQGAMNTEAFF. The CDR3 bases that were read are TGTGCCAGCAGTGGCCAGGGTGCCATGAACACTGAA.

Of note for this clone: The CDR3 end falls 3 residues outside the read, so it is completed with the germline J gene. The J gene is TRBJ1-2, the V gene TRBV7-9, with a weak D call TRBD1 (6 bases). Germline CDR1 and CDR2: SEHNR and FQNEAQ (reference sequence). The CDR3 runs 15 residues. CDR3 protein: CASSSAGGPYNDYTF. The sequenced CDR3 bases are TGTGCCAGCAGCTCCGCGGGGGGGCCCTACAATGAC.

Remarks on this clone: Coverage ceases 3 residues before the CDR3 finishes, and the germline J gene fills in the end. This rearrangement joins TRBV5-1 to TRBJ2-3; 8 bases are a match to TRBD2. The CDR3 runs 16 residues. Per the germline V gene, CDR1 is SGHRS and CDR2 is YFSETQ. CDR3 sequence reads: CASSLAGGERKETQYF. The CDR3 bases that were read are TGCGCCAGCAGCTTGGCCGGGGGGGAGAGGAAAGAGACG.

Note on this clone: The missing CDR3 end, 3 residues past where the read stops, is filled in from the germline J gene. The chain combines TRBV30 with TRBJ1-2; D unresolved. Germline V gene data show CDR1 as GTSNPN and CDR2 as SVGIG (reference sequence). The CDR3 covers 11 residues. CDR3 in amino acids: CAWTKALGYTF. CDR3 bases read: TGTGCCTGGACCAAAGCCCTCGGC.